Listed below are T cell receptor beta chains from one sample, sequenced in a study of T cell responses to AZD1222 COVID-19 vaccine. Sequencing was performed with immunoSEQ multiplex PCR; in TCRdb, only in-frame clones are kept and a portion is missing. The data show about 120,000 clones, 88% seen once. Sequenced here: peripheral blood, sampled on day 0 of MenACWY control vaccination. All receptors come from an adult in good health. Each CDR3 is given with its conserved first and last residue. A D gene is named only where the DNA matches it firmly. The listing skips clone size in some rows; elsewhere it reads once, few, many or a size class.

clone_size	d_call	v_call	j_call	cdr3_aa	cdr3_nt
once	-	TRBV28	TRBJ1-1	CASSSGGDDTEAFF	TGTGCCAGCAGCTCGGGAGGCGATGACACTGAAGCTTTCTTT
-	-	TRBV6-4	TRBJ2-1	CASSLAAYNEQFF	TGTGCCAGCAGTTTAGCAGCCTACAATGAGCAGTTCTTC
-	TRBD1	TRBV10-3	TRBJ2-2	CAISEDRVSTGELFF	TGTGCCATCAGTGAGGACAGGGTTAGCACCGGGGAGCTGTTTTTT
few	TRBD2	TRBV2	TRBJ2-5	CASSLWASGRLRETQYF	TGTGCCAGCAGTCTTTGGGCTAGCGGGCGTTTACGGGAGACCCAGTACTTC
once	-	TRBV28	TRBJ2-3	CASSHSGKITDTQYF	TGTGCCAGCAGTCATAGCGGAAAGATCACAGATACGCAGTATTTT
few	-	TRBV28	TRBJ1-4	CASMATNEKLFF	TGTGCCAGCATGGCAACTAATGAAAAACTGTTTTTT
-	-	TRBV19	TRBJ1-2	CASSLEGEAGYTF	TGTGCCAGTAGCCTCGAAGGGGAAGCTGGCTACACCTTC
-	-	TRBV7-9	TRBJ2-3	CASSSRQDSSDTQYF	TGTGCCAGCAGCTCCAGGCAGGACAGCTCAGATACGCAGTATTTT
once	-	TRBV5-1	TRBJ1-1	CASSPFDGMNTEAFF	TGCGCCAGCAGCCCATTCGACGGAATGAACACTGAAGCTTTCTTT
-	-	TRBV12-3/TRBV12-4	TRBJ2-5	CASSLGSQETQYF	TGTGCCAGCAGTCTCGGAAGTCAAGAGACCCAGTACTTC
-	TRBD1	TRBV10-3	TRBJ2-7	CAISRQGESYEQYF	TGTGCCATCAGTAGACAGGGAGAGTCCTACGAGCAGTACTTC
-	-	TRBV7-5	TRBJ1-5	CARSPGTDYSNQPQHF	TGTGCCAGAAGCCCCGGAACGGATTATAGCAATCAGCCCCAGCATTTT
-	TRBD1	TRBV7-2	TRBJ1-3	CASSRQGSPGNTIYF	TGTGCCAGCAGTCGACAGGGGAGCCCTGGAAACACCATATATTTT
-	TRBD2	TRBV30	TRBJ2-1	CAWRRWASGRNEQFF	TGTGCCTGGAGAAGGTGGGCTAGCGGGAGGAATGAGCAGTTCTTC